One sample yielded the 21 T cell receptor beta chains listed below, sequenced in a study of T-cell memory formation after mild COVID-19. TCRdb called the 5' RACE reads again in MiXCR, with one record for every CDR3 protein. The data hold a few hundred thousand distinct CDR3 sequences, with 16% observed a single time. Sequenced sample: PBMCs or a T cell subset sorted from them (not recorded which). The receptors here all came from a man aged 18 to 29 who had mild COVID-19 (a few samples of this study predate the infection). Cell type and time point are not known.

The gene calls are TRBV5-1 and TRBJ1-2, with no clear D. V dropped 0 bases and J dropped 7 bases, with 10 bases sitting between them. CDR1 is SGHRS and CDR2 is YFSETQ in the germline V gene. The CDR3 totals 13 residues. For the CDR3, the DNA is TGCGCCAGCAGCTTGGGGCAGGCCTTTGGCTACACCTTC. This sequence encodes CASSLGQAFGYTF.

The rearrangement joins TRBV28 to TRBJ2-7; D unclear. The V and J ends lost 5 bases and 4 bases respectively, with 6 bases between them. The CDR3 runs to 11 residues. Per germline, CDR1 MDHEN and CDR2 SYDVKM. CDR3 DNA sequence: TGTGCCAGCAGTGGTGGGTACGAGCAGTACGTC. Protein sequence: CASSGGYEQYV.

The chain recombines TRBV7-2 with TRBJ2-5; D is perhaps TRBD1 (6 bases). The germline V gene encodes CDR1 SGHTA and CDR2 FQGNSA. This CDR3 comprises 16 residues. V was trimmed by 3 bases and J by 4 bases, leaving 18 bases between them. The DNA for the CDR3 is TGTGCCAGCAGCTTGAAAGCGAACAGGGTTGGAGAGACCCAGTACTTC. Protein sequence: CASSLKANRVGETQYF. Drawing the rest from reference TRBV7-2 and TRBJ2-5, the complete variable domain is GAGVSQSPSNKVTEKGKDVELRCDPISGHTALYWYRQSLGQGLEFLIYFQGNSAPDKSGLPSDRFSAERTGGSVSTLTIQRTQQEDSAVYLCASSLKANRVGETQYFGPGTRLLVL.

This clonotype was counted between two and nine times. The V and J genes are TRBV20-1 and TRBJ2-1, with 7 positions matching TRBD2. This CDR3 has 15 residues. The V gene end was trimmed by 8 bases and the J gene end by 4 bases; junction bases not matched to a gene: 14. Germline CDR1 and CDR2: DFQATT and SNEGSKA (reference sequence). The CDR3, as DNA: TGCAGTACCGGAGAGGCAGCGGGGTTATACAATGAGCAGTTCTTC. Amino acid sequence: CSTGEAAGLYNEQFF.

This clonotype was detected only a few times. V and J are TRBV5-6 and TRBJ1-2, with TRBD1 matching 8 bases. This CDR3 has 15 residues. J was trimmed by 6 bases and V by 2 bases; bases with no gene match: 9. The germline CDR1 and CDR2 sequences are SGHDT and YYEEEE. The CDR3 nucleotides are TGTGCCAGCAGCTTACCAAGACAGGGGACGGATGGCTACACCTTC. It codes for CASSLPRQGTDGYTF.

Only a few counts were recorded for this clonotype. V usage is TRBV6-2 or TRBV6-3 and J usage is TRBJ2-2; possibly TRBD1 for D (6 bases). Trimming removed 10 bases from V and 2 bases from J, with 17 bases in between. Germline CDR1 reads MNHEY; CDR2 reads SVGEGT. This CDR3 is 15 amino acids long. The CDR3 DNA follows: TGTGCCATCTCCCCAGGGGCCCCCAACACCGGGGAGCTGTTTTTT. This sequence encodes CAISPGAPNTGELFF.

This rearrangement joins TRBV5-6 to TRBJ1-1; D may be TRBD1 (5 bases). The length of the CDR3 is 11 residues. V was clipped by 4 bases and J by 11 bases, with 12 bases between them. The germline gives CDR1 SGHDT, CDR2 YYEEEE. The CDR3 DNA is TGTGCCAGCAGCCTGGGGGGGTCGGCTTTCTTT. Protein: CASSLGGSAFF.

This clonotype came up a few times. J is TRBJ1-5 and V is TRBV14; 12 bases are shared with TRBD1. Trimming took 5 bases from V and 11 from J; bases not matched to a gene: 22. In germline, CDR1 is SGHDN, CDR2 FVKESK. The CDR3 is made up of 19 amino acids. The CDR3 coding sequence is TGTGCCAGCAGCAAGATCCCCGCCGGGACAGGGGGCGGGCGGCCGGCCCAGCATTTT. This encodes CASSKIPAGTGGGRPAQHF.

The chain joins TRBV28 to TRBJ2-1; 8 bases agree with TRBD2. The CDR3 loop spans 15 amino acids. CDR1 MDHEN and CDR2 SYDVKM come from the germline V gene. The trim removed 4 bases at V and 5 bases at J, leaving 7 bases unmatched. DNA for the CDR3: TGTGCCAGCAGTTCTCAGCGGGGGTGGAACAATGAGCAGTTCTTC. Translated, it gives CASSSQRGWNNEQFF.

V usage is TRBV18 and J usage is TRBJ2-7; 8 bases map to TRBD1. The CDR3 sequence is 15 residues long. Unmatched junction bases numbered 7, after V lost 4 bases and J lost 2 bases. Germline-derived CDR1 and CDR2 are KGHSH and LQKENI. CDR3 DNA sequence: TGTGCCAGCTCACTACCCGGGACAGGAACCTACGAGCAGTACGTC. Its translation: CASSLPGTGTYEQYV.

This clonotype was observed at least ten times. The chain employs TRBV5-1 and TRBJ2-1, with D possibly called TRBD1 or TRBD2 (5 bases each). The CDR3 loop spans 13 amino acids. V dropped 3 bases and J dropped 2 bases, with 6 bases sitting between them. Germline CDR1 and CDR2: SGHRS and YFSETQ. CDR3 in DNA: TGCGCCAGCAGCTCGGGGCCCTACAATGAGCAGTTCTTC. Its translation: CASSSGPYNEQFF. Based on the CDR3 plus reference TRBV5-1 and TRBJ2-1, the full variable domain is KAGVTQTPRYLIKTRGQQVTLSCSPISGHRSVSWYQQTPGQGLQFLFEYFSETQRNKGNFPGRFSGRQFSNSRSEMNVSTLELGDSALYLCASSSGPYNEQFFGPGTRLTVL.

This chain joins TRBV7-9 and TRBJ1-3; 10 nucleotides agree with TRBD1. Germline CDR1 SEHNR, CDR2 FQNEAQ (reference sequence). J was trimmed by 7 bases and V by 10 bases; bases with no gene match: 16. This CDR3 region has 16 residues. The CDR3 bases are TGTGCCACCCCCTCGGGCTGGGACAGGGGTCGGAACACCATATATTTT. Encoded protein: CATPSGWDRGRNTIYF.

The chain recombines TRBV20-1 with TRBJ1-1; TRBD1 is a possible D gene (6 bases). The CDR3 spans 15 residues. V was trimmed by 4 bases and J by 0 bases, leaving 15 bases between them. The V gene's germline CDR1 is DFQATT and CDR2 SNEGSKA (reference sequence). CDR3 residues: CSAMGAPELNTEAFF. In DNA form, the CDR3 reads TGCAGTGCTATGGGGGCACCCGAATTGAACACTGAAGCTTTCTTT.

This clonotype was detected only a few times. V gene TRBV7-6 combines with J gene TRBJ1-1; no clear D. This CDR3 region has 15 residues. Germline V lookup: CDR1 SGHVS, CDR2 FNYEAQ. Trimming removed 2 bases from V and 0 bases from J, with 10 bases in between. The CDR3 DNA reads as TGTGCCAGCAGCTTAACGGAGGCTCTGAACACTGAAGCTTTCTTT. This encodes CASSLTEALNTEAFF.

V is TRBV20-1 and J is TRBJ2-1; 8 bases are a match to TRBD2. The CDR3 runs 13 residues. The V gene end was trimmed by 6 bases and the J gene end by 8 bases; junction bases not matched to a gene: 9. Germline CDR1 and CDR2: DFQATT and SNEGSKA (reference sequence). CDR3 in DNA: TGCAGTGCAAATAGCGGGACCGACGATGAGCAGTTCTTC. This sequence encodes CSANSGTDDEQFF.

This clonotype has only a few counts. V gene TRBV29-1 combines with J gene TRBJ1-5; D remains unclear. Germline loops: CDR1 SQVTM, CDR2 ANQGSEA. This CDR3 comprises 12 residues. Trimming cost V 4 bases and J 4 bases, with 8 bases left between them. The CDR3 DNA reads TGCAGCGTTGGACGGGGAAATCAGCCCCAGCATTTT. The encoded protein is CSVGRGNQPQHF.

In its sample, this clonotype was seen many times. V and J are TRBV11-2 and TRBJ1-6; 7 bases map to TRBD1. V was pared by 6 bases and J by 11 bases, with 7 bases of the junction left unmatched. This CDR3 is built from 13 residues. Germline lookup yields CDR1 SGHAT and CDR2 FQNNGV. In nucleotides, the CDR3 is TGTGCCAGCAGACGCCAGGGGGAGGCACCCCTCCACTTT. Residues: CASRRQGEAPLHF.

This clonotype was counted ten times or more. The rearrangement uses TRBV3-1 and TRBJ2-3, with D maybe TRBD1 (5 bases). V was shortened by 10 bases and J by 3 bases, with 29 bases between the two germline ends. The CDR3 is made up of 18 amino acids. Germline assignment: CDR1 LGHDT and CDR2 YNNKEL (reference sequence). CDR3 in amino acids: CATSGPIRRDIGTDTQYF. The CDR3 nucleotides are TGTGCCACCTCCGGGCCGATCCGCAGGGATATAGGAACAGATACGCAGTATTTT.

The sample holds a few counts of this clonotype. CDR3 region: CASSLHGETQYF. The CDR3 coding sequence is TGTGCCAGCAGCCTTCATGGAGAGACCCAGTACTTC. V is TRBV6-6 and J is TRBJ2-5; D uncertain. Germline assignment: CDR1 MNHNY and CDR2 SVGAGI (reference sequence). Deletions cut 6 bases from V and 4 bases from J, with 9 bases between. The CDR3 loop spans 12 amino acids.

The chain couples TRBV6-6 to TRBJ1-2; D not certain. The V and J ends lost 4 bases and 8 bases respectively, with 8 bases between them. The CDR3 totals 11 residues. Germline V lookup: CDR1 MNHNY, CDR2 SVGAGI (reference sequence). The CDR3 DNA is TGTGCCAGCAGTTCCCGTTGGGGCTACACCTTC. As protein: CASSSRWGYTF.

The genes are TRBV7-9 and TRBJ2-7; D possibly corresponds to TRBD1 (6 bases). The germline V gene has CDR1 SEHNR and CDR2 FQNEAQ (reference sequence). CDR3 length: 13 amino acids. The V gene lost 7 bases and the J gene lost 0 bases, with 10 bases spanning the gap. The CDR3 spells CASNPDSSYEQYF. The DNA of the CDR3 is TGTGCCAGCAACCCGGACAGCTCCTACGAGCAGTACTTC.